This T cell receptor (beta chain) originates from a study of shared clonotypes between healthy human individuals. Study observations and caveats: Apart from blood, nothing was sampled; tissue repertoires likely differ. Compared with clonotypes that all four donors shared, non-shared clonotypes had lower generation probabilities.

CDR3 length: 14 amino acids. V was trimmed by 7 bases and J by 5 bases, leaving 15 bases between them. The germline V gene has CDR1 MDHEN and CDR2 SYDVKM. About this clone: Its antigen is not known.

An assay was performed, and its level was deep. Every subset had its genomic DNA shared out evenly among several immunoSEQ plates. Produced via immunoSEQ multiplex PCR; TCRdb's table is partial and in-frame only. The sample lists under 850,000 clones; around 77% were seen once. The sample taken for sequencing was memory CD4+ T cells sorted from blood. Subset in this sample: CD45RA-negative fraction. The genes are TRBV28 and TRBJ1-5, with D possibly being TRBD1 (6 bases). This TCR derives from a woman in her 30s in good health. CDR3 protein: CASTAGGGYQPQHF. In DNA form, the CDR3 reads TGTGCCAGCACAGCTGGAGGGGGTTATCAGCCCCAGCATTTT.